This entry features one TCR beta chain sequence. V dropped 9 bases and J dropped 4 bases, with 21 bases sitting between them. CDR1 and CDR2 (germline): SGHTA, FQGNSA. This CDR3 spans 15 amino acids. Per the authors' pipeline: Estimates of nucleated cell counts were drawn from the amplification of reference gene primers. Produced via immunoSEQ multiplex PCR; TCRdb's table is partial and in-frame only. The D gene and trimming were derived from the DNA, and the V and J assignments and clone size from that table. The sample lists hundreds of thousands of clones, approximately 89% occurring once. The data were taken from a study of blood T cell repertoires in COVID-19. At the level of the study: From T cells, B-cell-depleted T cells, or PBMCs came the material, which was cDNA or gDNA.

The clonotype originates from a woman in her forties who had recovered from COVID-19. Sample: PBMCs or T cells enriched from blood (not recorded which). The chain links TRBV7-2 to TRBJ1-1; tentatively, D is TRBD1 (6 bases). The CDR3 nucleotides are TGTGCCAGTTCGACCGGAACAGGGTTTGGCACTGAAGCTTTCTTT. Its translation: CASSTGTGFGTEAFF.